This is a list of T cell receptor beta chains from one sample in a study of regulatory T cells in long-lasting Graves disease. Using its own MiXCR run on the multiplex PCR reads, TCRdb lists one record per CDR3 protein. The data show 400,000 to 550,000 distinct CDR3 sequences, 16% seen once. The data also belong to a second study, concerning T cells in Graves' hyperthyroidism and ophthalmopathy.

The sample in question was peripheral blood mononuclear cells (PBMCs), obtained at new diagnosis, from a patient treated with antithyroid drugs. Receptors were obtained from a woman in her 30s with Graves disease. The CDR3 runs from the conserved cysteine through the conserved F or W. D genes are given only for firm matches. Clone size is stated in some rows and not others, as once, few, many or a class when expanded.

cdr3_nt cdr3_aa j_call clone_size d_call v_call
TGCGCCAGCAGCCAAGGAACAAGTTCCGACTACGAGCAGTACTTC CASSQGTSSDYEQYF TRBJ2-7 NA NA TRBV4-3
TGTGCCAGCAGGTTGGGGACTAGCGCGTTGGAGCAGTACTTC CASRLGTSALEQYF TRBJ2-7 many TRBD2 TRBV6-2/TRBV6-3
TGTGCCAGTAGTTGGACGGAAGGAAACACCATATATTTT CASSWTEGNTIYF TRBJ1-3 few NA TRBV19
TGTGCCAGCAGTGAAGGGCCCGGAAACATTCAGTACTTC CASSEGPGNIQYF TRBJ2-4 NA NA TRBV6-1
TGTGCCAGCAGCTTACGGAGAAACACCGGGGAGCTGTTTTTT CASSLRRNTGELFF TRBJ2-2 few NA TRBV5-6
TGCAGCGTTGATAACGGGGAGCTGTTTTTT CSVDNGELFF TRBJ2-2 few NA TRBV29-1
TGCGCCAGCAGTGAGCTTAGCGGGAGCGGGTTGGAGACCCAGTACTTC CASSELSGSGLETQYF TRBJ2-5 NA TRBD2 TRBV10-1
TGCAGTGCTAGAGGGGAGATGGAGGATGGTCAGCCCCAGCATTTT CSARGEMEDGQPQHF TRBJ1-5 NA NA TRBV20-1
TGTGCCAGCAGCTCCTACCTGGTGGAATTCAATGAGCAGTTCTTC CASSSYLVEFNEQFF TRBJ2-1 many NA TRBV7-9
TGTGCCAGCATCCCCCGGGGCGGCCGCACAGATACGCAGTATTTT CASIPRGGRTDTQYF TRBJ2-3 many NA TRBV2